The clone carrying this T cell receptor (beta chain) occurred once. Its matching antigen is unknown. The entry originates in a study of T cell responses to AZD1222 COVID-19 vaccine. Study-level results: Reports say nearly half of spike-specific TCRs go after unmutated variant regions. Vaccine-associated CD4 TCRs ranged over spike, dominating at 160-218 and 743-854. Compared with day 0, the breadth and depth of the Spike-specific TCR repertoire rose significantly after two doses of AZD1222. There were mostly white British donors and more females than males, and clonal diversity was possibly underestimated.

The CDR3 sequence is 13 residues long. V was shortened by 3 bases and J by 2 bases, with 7 bases between the two germline ends. Repertoires were generated with immunoSEQ multiplex PCR, while TCRdb's copy carries only in-frame clones and drops some. Among approximately 100,000 clones, around 90% were seen once, and the ten largest hold about 7.5%. This clonotype was obtained from an adult in good health. The specimen was peripheral blood, collected on day 0 of AZD1222 vaccination. V is TRBV12-3 or TRBV12-4 and J is TRBJ1-1; the D is unclear. CDR3 loop: CASSFLSNTEAFF. CDR3 bases: TGTGCCAGCAGTTTTTTGAGTAACACTGAAGCTTTCTTT.